Sequencing of this TCR beta chain was carried out in a study of T cells in Graves' hyperthyroidism and ophthalmopathy. Preceding any ophthalmopathy symptoms, the blood sample dates from first hyperthyroidism diagnosis. V was pared by 6 bases and J by 6 bases, with 11 bases between. This CDR3 has 12 residues. CDR1 and CDR2 from the germline V gene are SNHLY and FYNNEI. This clonotype was observed at least ten times. The TCR beta CDR3 regions underwent amplification using RNA transcripts as the source. TCR CDR3 regions were first amplified by RT-PCR with HTBI primers. TCRdb re-derived calls from the multiplex PCR reads in MiXCR, one entry per CDR3 protein. The data hold 300,000 to 450,000 distinct CDR3 sequences, with around a sixth observed a single time.

The V call is TRBV2, the J call TRBJ1-1; no clear D gene. The sequenced sample was blood. The clonotype was recovered from a woman younger than 30 with Graves' hyperthyroidism that later progressed to Graves' ophthalmopathy. As DNA, the CDR3 is TGTGCCAGCAGGAGTCGCGCCGCTGAAGCTTTCTTT. Protein sequence: CASRSRAAEAFF.